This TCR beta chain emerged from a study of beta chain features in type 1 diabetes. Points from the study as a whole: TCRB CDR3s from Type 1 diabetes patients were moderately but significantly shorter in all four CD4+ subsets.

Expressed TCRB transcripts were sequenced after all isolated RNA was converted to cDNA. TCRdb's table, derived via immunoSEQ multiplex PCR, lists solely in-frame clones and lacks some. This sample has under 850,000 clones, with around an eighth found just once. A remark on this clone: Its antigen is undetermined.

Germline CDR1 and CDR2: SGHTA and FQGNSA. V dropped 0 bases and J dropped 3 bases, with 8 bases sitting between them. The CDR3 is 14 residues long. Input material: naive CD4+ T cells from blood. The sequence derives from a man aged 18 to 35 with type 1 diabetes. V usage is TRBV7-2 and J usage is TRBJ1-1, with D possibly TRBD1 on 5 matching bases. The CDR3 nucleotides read TGTGCCAGCAGCTTAGCGCGGGGGGACACTGAAGCTTTCTTT. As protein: CASSLARGDTEAFF.